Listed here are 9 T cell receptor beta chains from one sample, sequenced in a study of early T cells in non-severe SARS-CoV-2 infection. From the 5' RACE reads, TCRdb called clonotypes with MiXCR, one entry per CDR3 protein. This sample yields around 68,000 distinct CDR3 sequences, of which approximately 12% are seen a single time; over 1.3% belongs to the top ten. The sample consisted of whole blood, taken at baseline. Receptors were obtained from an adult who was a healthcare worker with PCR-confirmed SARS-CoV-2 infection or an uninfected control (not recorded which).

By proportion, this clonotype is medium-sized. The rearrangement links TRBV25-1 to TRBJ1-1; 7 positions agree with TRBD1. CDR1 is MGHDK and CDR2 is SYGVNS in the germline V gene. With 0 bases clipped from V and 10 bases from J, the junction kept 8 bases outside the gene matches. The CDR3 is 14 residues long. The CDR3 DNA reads TGTGCCAGCAGTGAATATGGTACAGGGGATCGAGCTTTCTTT. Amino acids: CASSEYGTGDRAFF.

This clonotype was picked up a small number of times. In DNA form, the CDR3 reads TGTGCCAGCAGTCCCCGGGACAGAAACATTCAGTACTTC. Its protein is CASSPRDRNIQYF. V usage is TRBV12-3 or TRBV12-4 and J usage is TRBJ2-4, with TRBD1 matching over 7 bases. The V gene end was trimmed by 5 bases and the J gene end by 6 bases; junction bases not matched to a gene: 4. This CDR3 comprises 13 residues.

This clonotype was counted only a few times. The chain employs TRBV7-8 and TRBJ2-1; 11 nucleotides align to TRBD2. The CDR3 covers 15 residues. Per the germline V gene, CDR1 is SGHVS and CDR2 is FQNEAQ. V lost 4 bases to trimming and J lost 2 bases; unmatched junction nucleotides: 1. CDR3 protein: CASSWGLAAYNEQFF. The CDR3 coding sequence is TGTGCCAGCAGCTGGGGACTAGCGGCCTACAATGAGCAGTTCTTC.

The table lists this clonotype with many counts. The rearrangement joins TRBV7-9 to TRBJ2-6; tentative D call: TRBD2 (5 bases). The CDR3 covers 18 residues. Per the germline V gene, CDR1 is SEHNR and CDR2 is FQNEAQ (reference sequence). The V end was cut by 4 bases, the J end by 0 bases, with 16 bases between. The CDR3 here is CASSSTVGRSSGANVLTF. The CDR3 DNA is TGTGCCAGCAGCTCAACCGTAGGGAGAAGCTCTGGGGCCAACGTCCTGACTTTC.

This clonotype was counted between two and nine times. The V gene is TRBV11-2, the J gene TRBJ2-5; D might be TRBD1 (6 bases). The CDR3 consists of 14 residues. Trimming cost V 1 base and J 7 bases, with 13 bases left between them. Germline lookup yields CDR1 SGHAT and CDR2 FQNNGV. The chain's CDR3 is CASSLARRGATQYF. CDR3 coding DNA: TGTGCCAGCAGCTTAGCACGCAGGGGTGCGACCCAGTACTTC.

CDR3: CASRDFLYGYTF. CDR3 DNA sequence: TGTGCCAGCAGGGACTTTTTGTATGGCTACACCTTC. The chain recombines TRBV2 with TRBJ1-2; D is undetermined. CDR1 and CDR2 from the germline V gene are SNHLY and FYNNEI. The CDR3 loop spans 12 amino acids. Deletions cut 6 bases from V and 5 bases from J, with 10 bases between.

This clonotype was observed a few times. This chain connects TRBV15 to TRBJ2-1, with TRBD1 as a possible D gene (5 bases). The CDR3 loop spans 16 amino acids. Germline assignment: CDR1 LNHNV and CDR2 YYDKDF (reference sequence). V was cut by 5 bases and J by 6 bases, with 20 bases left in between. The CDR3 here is CATSRRIVRAGNEQFF. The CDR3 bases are TGTGCCACCAGCCGGAGAATAGTCAGGGCTGGCAATGAGCAGTTCTTC. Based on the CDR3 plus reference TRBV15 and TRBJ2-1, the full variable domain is DAMVIQNPRYQVTQFGKPVTLSCSQTLNHNVMYWYQQKSSQAPKLLFHYYDKDFNNEADTPDNFQSRRPNTSFCFLDIRSPGLGDTAMYLCATSRRIVRAGNEQFFGPGTRLTVL.

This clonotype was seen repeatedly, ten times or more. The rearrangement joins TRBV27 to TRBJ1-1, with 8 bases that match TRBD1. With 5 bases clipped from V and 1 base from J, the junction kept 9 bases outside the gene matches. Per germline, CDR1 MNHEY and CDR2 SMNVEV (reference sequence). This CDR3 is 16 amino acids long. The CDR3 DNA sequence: TGTGCCAGCAGTGAAAACAGGGGGGCCGCGAACACTGAAGCTTTCTTT. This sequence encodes CASSENRGAANTEAFF.

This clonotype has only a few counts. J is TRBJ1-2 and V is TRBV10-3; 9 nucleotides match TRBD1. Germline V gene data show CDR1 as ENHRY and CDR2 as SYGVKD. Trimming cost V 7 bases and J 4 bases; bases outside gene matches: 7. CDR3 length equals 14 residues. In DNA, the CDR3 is TGTGCCATCAATATGGGACAGGGATCCTATGGCTACACCTTC. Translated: CAINMGQGSYGYTF.